These 15 T cell receptor beta chains share one sample of origin, sequenced in a study of control samples from healthy donors and cancer patients. Profiled with immunoSEQ multiplex PCR; TCRdb holds only in-frame clones, not every one. The sample holds approximately 70,000 clones, 89% seen once. Sequences were obtained from PBMCs. All receptors come from a man aged 60-69 years with lung cancer.

The count of this clone is one. The germline gene is not matched at one end of the junction; a read error may be the cause. This chain joins TRBV2 and TRBJ1-4, with a possible D match to TRBD1 (6 bases). CDR3 size: 13 residues. Germline loops: CDR1 SNHLY, CDR2 FYNNEI. CDR3 bases: TGCCTATACAGGGCAGGGGCTAATGAAAAACTGTTTTTT. Encoded protein: CLYRAGANEKLFF.

The chain carries TRBV6-5 and TRBJ2-2; 10 bases line up with TRBD1. The V segment lost 6 bases and the J segment 4 bases; nucleotides outside the gene matches: 5. Germline V gene data show CDR1 as MNHEY and CDR2 as SVGAGI. This CDR3 contains 15 residues. The CDR3 bases are TGTGCCAGCAGGACGAGGACAGGGGGCACCGGGGAGCTGTTTTTT. Translation: CASRTRTGGTGELFF.

CDR3 nucleotide sequence: TGTGCCATCAGTGAGTCGGAGGGTAGCACAGATACGCAGTATTTT. This gives the protein CAISESEGSTDTQYF. The chain uses TRBV10-3 and TRBJ2-3; TRBD2 is a possible D gene (6 bases). Germline loops: CDR1 ENHRY, CDR2 SYGVKD. This CDR3 is 15 amino acids long. With 0 bases removed from V and 0 bases from J, the gap between germline ends came to 7 bases.

This rearrangement joins TRBV7-6 to TRBJ2-1, with D tentatively TRBD2 (5 bases). Trimming took off 1 base at V and 6 bases at J, with 7 bases between the two ends. Germline CDR1 is SGHVS and CDR2 is FNYEAQ. This CDR3 contains 13 residues. DNA of the CDR3: TGTGCCAGCAGCTTAGGGAGGCTCAATGAGCAGTTCTTC. This translates into CASSLGRLNEQFF.

The V and J genes are TRBV19 and TRBJ1-1, with 7 bases identical to TRBD1. This CDR3 spans 13 amino acids. The V and J ends lost 8 bases and 0 bases, in that order; junction bases with no gene match: 3. Germline loops: CDR1 LNHDA, CDR2 SQIVND (reference sequence). CDR3 nucleotides: TGTGCCAGTCAACAGGGGCTGAACACTGAAGCTTTCTTT. It translates to CASQQGLNTEAFF.

The V gene is TRBV5-1, the J gene TRBJ1-4; tentative D call: TRBD1 (6 bases). V lost 4 bases and J 6 bases, leaving 13 bases between the germline ends. This CDR3 region has 14 residues. Germline-derived CDR1 and CDR2 are SGHRS and YFSETQ. The CDR3 nucleotides read TGCGCCAGCAGCGGCGGGGGCAGCTATGAAAAACTGTTTTTT. It codes for CASSGGGSYEKLFF.

This sequence joins TRBV30 and TRBJ1-1, with D tentatively TRBD1 (6 bases). With 3 bases removed from V and 4 bases from J, the gap between germline ends came to 18 bases. The V gene's germline CDR1 is GTSNPN and CDR2 SVGIG (reference sequence). This CDR3 contains 15 residues. The CDR3 sequence is CAWRGPPGASTEAFF. The DNA of the CDR3 is TGTGCCTGGAGGGGGCCCCCAGGGGCCAGCACTGAAGCTTTCTTT.

The chain combines TRBV3-1 (or the pseudogene TRBV3-2) with TRBJ1-6; tentative D call: TRBD1 (6 bases). Germline CDR1 LGHDT, CDR2 YNNKEL (reference sequence). V was cut by 1 base and J by 0 bases, with 16 bases left in between. This CDR3 spans 19 amino acids. This CDR3 reads CASSQGPTGIHSYNSPLHF. In nucleotides, the CDR3 is TGTGCCAGCAGCCAAGGACCTACAGGGATACACTCCTATAATTCACCCCTCCACTTT.

The CDR3 protein is CASSEGVGGYTDTQYF. The DNA for the CDR3 is TGTGCCAGCAGTGAAGGGGTGGGCGGATACACAGATACGCAGTATTTT. The rearrangement links TRBV6-1 to TRBJ2-3; D not certain. This CDR3 comprises 16 residues. V was pared by 1 base and J by 2 bases, with 13 bases between. CDR1 is MNHNS, CDR2 SASEGT, per germline.

J is TRBJ2-1 and V is TRBV7-3; 16 bases line up with TRBD2. This CDR3 is 19 amino acids long. Trimming at V came to 5 bases and at J to 1 base, leaving 8 bases not matched to a gene. Per germline, CDR1 SGHTA and CDR2 FQGTGA. Here the CDR3 reads CASSPSGTSGGASYNEQFF. CDR3 nucleotides: TGTGCCAGCAGCCCATCCGGGACTAGCGGGGGGGCTTCCTACAATGAGCAGTTCTTC. Supplemented by reference TRBV7-3 and TRBJ2-1, the full variable domain reads GAGVSQTPSNKVTEKGKYVELRCDPISGHTALYWYRQSLGQGPEFLIYFQGTGAADDSGLPNDRFFAVRPEGSVSTLKIQRTERGDSAVYLCASSPSGTSGGASYNEQFFGPGTRLTVL.

V and J are TRBV19 and TRBJ1-1, with D possibly matching TRBD1 (5 bases). Germline V gene sequence: CDR1 LNHDA, CDR2 SQIVND (reference sequence). This CDR3 has 12 amino acids. Trimming removed 8 bases at V and 3 bases at J, with 10 bases between. CDR3 bases: TGTGCCAGTTTACAGGCCTACACTGAAGCTTTCTTT. Protein product: CASLQAYTEAFF.

The genes are TRBV13 and TRBJ2-1; D is possibly TRBD1 (5 bases). Trimming removed 2 bases at V and 1 base at J, with 18 bases between. Germline V lookup: CDR1 PRHDT, CDR2 FYEKMQ (reference sequence). The CDR3 contains 18 residues. This CDR3 reads CASSLRAGQGLSYNEQFF. The CDR3 nucleotides read TGTGCCAGCAGCTTACGTGCAGGCCAGGGTCTATCCTACAATGAGCAGTTCTTC.

The rearrangement links TRBV6-2 or TRBV6-3 to TRBJ2-1, with 8 bases that match TRBD2. The CDR3 totals 16 residues. The ends lost 2 bases at V and 6 bases at J; junction bases unmatched: 9. Germline V CDR1 and CDR2: MNHEY, SVGEGT. The DNA for the CDR3 is TGTGCCAGCAGTTACAGAACGCTAGCGGGCACCAATGAGCAGTTCTTC. Translated: CASSYRTLAGTNEQFF.

This chain uses TRBV9 with TRBJ2-3, with D possibly being TRBD1 or TRBD2 (5 bases each). CDR3 length: 16 amino acids. V was shortened by 0 bases and J by 1 base, with 12 bases between the two germline ends. The germline V gene has CDR1 SGDLS and CDR2 YYNGEE. Here the CDR3 reads CASSVGGAGGTDTQYF. The CDR3 coding sequence is TGTGCCAGCAGCGTAGGAGGGGCTGGGGGCACAGATACGCAGTATTTT. The complete variable domain, with remaining parts taken from reference TRBV9 and TRBJ2-3, reads DSGVTQTPKHLITATGQRVTLRCSPRSGDLSVYWYQQSLDQGLQFLIQYYNGEERAKGNILERFSAQQFPDLHSELNLSSLELGDSALYFCASSVGGAGGTDTQYFGPGTRLTVL.

The chain recombines TRBV5-5 with TRBJ2-3; no definite D call. This CDR3 is built from 17 residues. V was clipped by 0 bases and J by 1 base, with 15 bases between them. Germline-derived CDR1 and CDR2 are SGHKS and YYEKEE (reference sequence). CDR3 sequence (DNA): TGTGCCAGCAGCTTGGAGGGTAGCCTCGGCGGCACAGATACGCAGTATTTT. Translated, it gives CASSLEGSLGGTDTQYF.